Listed below are T cell receptor beta chains from one sample, sequenced in a study of OX40 agonist ivuxolimab in advanced cancers. The method was immunoSEQ multiplex PCR; TCRdb's version includes in-frame clones alone and lacks a portion of them. This table holds around 150,000 clones, roughly 92% found once. The source was CD4+ or CD8+ T cells sorted from blood, collected in a trial of the OX40 agonist ivuxolimab. Receptor source: an adult with an advanced solid tumor such as melanoma, head and neck, liver or kidney cancer. CDR3s include the opening cysteine and the closing phenylalanine or tryptophan. Each record gives: V gene, J gene, D gene, clone size, CDR3 length, CDR3 DNA, CDR3 protein. A D gene is named only where the DNA matches it firmly. Size values are once, few and many counts, or a class for expanded clones, and some rows have none.

TRBV20-1	TRBJ1-1	.	few	11	TGCAGTGCTAGAGATGAGGGTGAAGCTTTCTTT	CSARDEGEAFF
TRBV20-1	TRBJ1-2	.	.	11	TGCAGTGCTAGGAAGGGGTATGGCTACACCTTC	CSARKGYGYTF
TRBV5-4	TRBJ1-4	TRBD1	once	15	TGTGCCAGCAGCCCCGGGGGACAGGGGGGTGAAAAACTGTTTTTT	CASSPGGQGGEKLFF
TRBV5-1	TRBJ1-6	TRBD1	.	19	TGCGCCAGCAGCTTGGCCTCGACAGGGGGCTCTCTTTATAATTCACCCCTCCACTTT	CASSLASTGGSLYNSPLHF
TRBV10-3	TRBJ2-5	.	.	14	TGTGCCATCAGTGAGTCGACGGATCAAGAGACCCAGTACTTC	CAISESTDQETQYF
TRBV2	TRBJ2-7	.	.	14	TGTGCCAGCAGTGAGGCGAACACATCCTACGAGCAGTACTTC	CASSEANTSYEQYF
TRBV7-2	TRBJ1-2	.	few	13	TGTGCCAGCAGCCTCTCCAGGGTTGGCGGCTACACCTTC	CASSLSRVGGYTF
TRBV6-4	TRBJ2-2	.	.	12	TGTGCCAGCGGAAGAAACACCGGGGAGCTGTTTTTT	CASGRNTGELFF
TRBV9	TRBJ2-5	.	.	16	TGTGCCAGCAGCGTAGGGGTGGGTTTAGGGCAAGAGACCCAGTACTTC	CASSVGVGLGQETQYF
TRBV18	TRBJ1-1	.	.	11	TGTGCCAGCTCACCGGTATATGAGGCTTTCTTT	CASSPVYEAFF
TRBV28	TRBJ2-7	.	.	12	TGTGCCAGCAGTTATCCAGCCTACGAGCAGTACTTC	CASSYPAYEQYF
TRBV5-8	TRBJ2-1	.	.	15	TGTGCCAGCACCATATTGATGGACAGTAGAGATGAGCAGTTCTTC	CASTILMDSRDEQFF
TRBV7-2	TRBJ2-7	.	.	14	TGTGCCAGCAGCTTAGTCAGGGGGGTTTACGAGCAGTACTTC	CASSLVRGVYEQYF
TRBV19	TRBJ2-3	TRBD1	.	16	TGTGCCAGTAGTATGGGCAGGGGGCCGAGCACAGATACGCAGTATTTT	CASSMGRGPSTDTQYF
TRBV19	TRBJ1-4	.	.	15	TGTGCCAGTAGTCCCCCGGGGGCCAGGAATGAAAAACTGTTTTTT	CASSPPGARNEKLFF
TRBV12-5	TRBJ2-2	.	.	14	TGTGCTAGTGGTTTGGACGGTAACACCGGGGAGCTGTTTTTT	CASGLDGNTGELFF